The rows below give T cell receptor beta chains drawn from one sample of a study of T cell repertoires in aging, cancer and after chemotherapy. TCRdb passed the multiplex PCR reads through MiXCR, listing each CDR3 protein once. The sample holds 2,000 to 2,500 distinct CDR3 sequences, 20% to 30% seen once. The sequenced sample was blood. Source of these receptors: a human donor with a solid tumor. Both conserved end residues are part of each CDR3. The D gene is left open where the match is weak. Not every row has a clone size; where given, it reads once, few, many or a size class.

>-|medium-sized|TRBV30|TRBJ1-1
TGTGCCTGGAGTCCAGGTACTGAAGCTTTCTTT
CAWSPGTEAFF
>TRBD1|-|TRBV7-9|TRBJ2-3
TGTGCCAGCAGCCCTGACAGGGTATCGGGTACGCAGTATTTT
CASSPDRVSGTQYF
>-|-|TRBV28|TRBJ2-7
TGTGCCAGCAGTACGCAGGGTACCCCGTACTTC
CASSTQGTPYF
>TRBD2|-|TRBV6-4|TRBJ2-1
TGTGCCAGCAGTGACTCGAGGAATGCGGGAGACAATGAGCAGTTCTTC
CASSDSRNAGDNEQFF
>TRBD1|-|TRBV10-1|TRBJ2-2
TGCGCCAGCGGCCCCGGACAGGGAGGCACCGGGGAGCTGTTTTTT
CASGPGQGGTGELFF
>-|-|TRBV7-2|TRBJ1-4
TGTGCCAGCAGCTTATCCCCCGGTCCTAATGAAAAACTGTTTTTT
CASSLSPGPNEKLFF
>-|few|TRBV7-2|TRBJ1-5
TGTGCCAGCAGCTACCGGGACGGTAATCAGCCCCAGCATTTT
CASSYRDGNQPQHF
>-|-|TRBV5-4|TRBJ2-3
TGTGCCAGCAGCTTGGCAAATCCTTCTGGCGGATGCACAGATACGCAGTATTTT
CASSLANPSGGCTDTQYF
>-|medium-sized|TRBV7-9|TRBJ2-7
TGTGCCAGCAGCCCTGGGTCAATTTGGGTGTACTTC
CASSPGSIWVYF
>TRBD2|-|TRBV6-1|TRBJ2-1
TGTGCCAGCGAGGGACTAGCGGGGGGCAGAACCTACAATGAGCAGTTCTTC
CASEGLAGGRTYNEQFF
>-|few|TRBV5-6|TRBJ2-7
TGTGCCAGCAGCTTGGCCCCATTCCCCCGAGACGAGCAGTACTTC
CASSLAPFPRDEQYF
>TRBD2|-|TRBV5-1|TRBJ2-2
TGCGCCAGCAGGTCCCTAGCGGGGGCGAACACCGGGGAGCTGTTTTTT
CASRSLAGANTGELFF
>-|-|TRBV5-1|TRBJ2-7
TGCGCCAGCAGTACGGCCGGCTACGAGCAGTACTTC
CASSTAGYEQYF
>-|medium-sized|TRBV30|TRBJ2-3
TGTGCCTGGAGTGTTAAGGCGATCGCGACGGATACGCAGTATTTT
CAWSVKAIATDTQYF
>-|once|TRBV12-3/TRBV12-4|TRBJ2-3
TGTGCCAGCAGTCGAGGGGGTGTGGGGGCTATGGATACGCAGTATTTT
CASSRGGVGAMDTQYF
>TRBD1|few|TRBV11-2|TRBJ1-2
TGTGCCAGCGGACAGGGGACTAACTATGGCTACACCTTC
CASGQGTNYGYTF